This TCR beta chain was sequenced during a study of T-cell reconstitution after alpha-beta-depleted transplantation in children. Study results and limitations: Some patients' high day-60 TCRbeta diversity was attributed to recipient cells surviving conditioning. Newly made T cells mostly supplied T-cell counts and diversity one year after transplant. Reports say that about two months after transplant, the alpha-beta T cells came out of several hundred graft clones that had expanded.

The germline gives CDR1 SNHLY, CDR2 FYNNEI. Trimming cost V 8 bases and J 4 bases, with 17 bases left between them. The CDR3 has 14 amino acids. For TCRbeta, the library was prepared with unique molecular identifiers. One entry per CDR3 protein, called by TCRdb with MiXCR from the PCR reads. The sample has approximately 1,000,000 distinct CDR3 sequences; about 29% are singletons. This clonotype was found a few times. Antigen specificity is unknown. This chain uses TRBV2 with TRBJ1-2; D is possibly TRBD1 (6 bases). Specimen: PBMCs, mostly from graft donor cells, collected 360 days after TCRalphabeta/CD19-depleted stem cell transplant. This clonotype was obtained from a boy in the first two years of life who had a stem cell transplant for SCID, so the T cells may come from the graft donor. Here the CDR3 DNA reads TGTGCCAGCCGTCCCGGACAGTCCGGCTATGGCTACACCTTC. Amino acid sequence: CASRPGQSGYGYTF. Full variable domain (rest looked up from reference TRBV2 and TRBJ1-2): EPEVTQTPSHQVTQMGQEVILRCVPISNHLYFYWYRQILGQKVEFLVSFYNNEISEKSEIFDDQFSVERPDGSNFTLKIRSTKLEDSAMYFCASRPGQSGYGYTFGSGTRLTVV.